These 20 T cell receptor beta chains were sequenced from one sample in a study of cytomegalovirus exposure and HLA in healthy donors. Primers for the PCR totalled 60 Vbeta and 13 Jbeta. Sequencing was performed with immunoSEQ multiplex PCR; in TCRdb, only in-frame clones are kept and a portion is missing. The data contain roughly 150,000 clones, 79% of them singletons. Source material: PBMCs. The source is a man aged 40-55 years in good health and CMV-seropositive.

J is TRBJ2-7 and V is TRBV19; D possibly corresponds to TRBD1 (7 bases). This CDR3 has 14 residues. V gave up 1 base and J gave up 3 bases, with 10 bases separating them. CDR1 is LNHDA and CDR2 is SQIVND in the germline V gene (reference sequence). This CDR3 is CASSIGRGDYEQYF. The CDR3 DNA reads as TGTGCCAGTAGTATAGGCAGGGGGGACTACGAGCAGTACTTC.

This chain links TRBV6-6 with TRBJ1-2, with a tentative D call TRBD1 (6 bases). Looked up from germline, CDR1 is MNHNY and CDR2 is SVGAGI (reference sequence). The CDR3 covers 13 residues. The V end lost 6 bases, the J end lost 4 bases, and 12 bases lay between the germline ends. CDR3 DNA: TGTGCCAGCAGGACCGGACAGCTCTATGGCTACACCTTC. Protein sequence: CASRTGQLYGYTF.

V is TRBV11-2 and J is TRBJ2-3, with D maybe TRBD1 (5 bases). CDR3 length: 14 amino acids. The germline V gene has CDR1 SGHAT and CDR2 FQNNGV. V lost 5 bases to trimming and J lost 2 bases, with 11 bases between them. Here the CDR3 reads CASSNTGHTDTQYF. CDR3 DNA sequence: TGTGCCAGCAGCAACACAGGCCACACAGATACGCAGTATTTT.

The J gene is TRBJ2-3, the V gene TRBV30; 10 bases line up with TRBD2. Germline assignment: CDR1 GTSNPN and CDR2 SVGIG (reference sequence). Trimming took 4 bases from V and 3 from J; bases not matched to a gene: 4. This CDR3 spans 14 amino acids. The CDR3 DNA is TGTGCCTGGACTAGCGGGAGTAGGACAGATACGCAGTATTTT. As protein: CAWTSGSRTDTQYF.

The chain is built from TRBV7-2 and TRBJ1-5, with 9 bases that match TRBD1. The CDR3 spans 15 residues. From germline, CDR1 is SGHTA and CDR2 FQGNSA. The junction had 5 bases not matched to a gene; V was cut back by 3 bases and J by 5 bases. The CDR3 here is CASSFRTGADQPQHF. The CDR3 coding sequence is TGTGCCAGCAGCTTCCGGACAGGGGCTGATCAGCCCCAGCATTTT.

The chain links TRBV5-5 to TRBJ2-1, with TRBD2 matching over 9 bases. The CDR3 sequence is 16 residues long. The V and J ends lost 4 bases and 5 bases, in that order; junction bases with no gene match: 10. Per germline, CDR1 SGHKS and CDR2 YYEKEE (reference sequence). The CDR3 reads CASSPHPSGANNEQFF. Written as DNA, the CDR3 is TGTGCCAGCAGCCCACATCCTAGCGGGGCGAACAATGAGCAGTTCTTC. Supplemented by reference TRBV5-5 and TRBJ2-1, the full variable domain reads DAGVTQSPTHLIKTRGQQVTLRCSPISGHKSVSWYQQVLGQGPQFIFQYYEKEERGRGNFPDRFSARQFPNYSSELNVNALLLGDSALYLCASSPHPSGANNEQFFGPGTRLTVL.

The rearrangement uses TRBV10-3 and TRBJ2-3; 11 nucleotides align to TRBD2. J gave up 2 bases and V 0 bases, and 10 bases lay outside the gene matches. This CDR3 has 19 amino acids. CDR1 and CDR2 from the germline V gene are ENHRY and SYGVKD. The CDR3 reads CAISESGTSGRRDTDTQYF. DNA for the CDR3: TGTGCCATCAGTGAGTCGGGAACTAGCGGGAGAAGGGACACAGATACGCAGTATTTT.

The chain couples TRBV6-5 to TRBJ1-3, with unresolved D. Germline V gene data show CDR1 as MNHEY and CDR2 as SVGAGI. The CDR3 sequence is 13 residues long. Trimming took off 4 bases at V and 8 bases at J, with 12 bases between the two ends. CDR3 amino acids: CASSSLSADTIYF. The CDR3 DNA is TGTGCCAGCAGTTCCCTCTCCGCGGACACCATATATTTT.

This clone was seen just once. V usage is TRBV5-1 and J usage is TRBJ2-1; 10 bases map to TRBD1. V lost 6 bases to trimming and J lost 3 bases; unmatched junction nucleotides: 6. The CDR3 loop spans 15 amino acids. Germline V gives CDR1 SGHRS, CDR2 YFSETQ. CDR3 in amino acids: CASILGTGDYNEQFF. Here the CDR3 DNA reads TGCGCCAGCATCTTAGGGACAGGGGACTACAATGAGCAGTTCTTC.

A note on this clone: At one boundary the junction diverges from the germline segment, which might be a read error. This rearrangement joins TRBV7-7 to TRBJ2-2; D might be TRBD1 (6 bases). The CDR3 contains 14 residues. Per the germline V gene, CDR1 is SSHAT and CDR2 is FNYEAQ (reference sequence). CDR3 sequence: CASSLNRVGGELFF. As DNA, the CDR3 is TGTGCTAGCAGCTTAAACAGGGTTGGCGGGGAGCTGTTTTTT.

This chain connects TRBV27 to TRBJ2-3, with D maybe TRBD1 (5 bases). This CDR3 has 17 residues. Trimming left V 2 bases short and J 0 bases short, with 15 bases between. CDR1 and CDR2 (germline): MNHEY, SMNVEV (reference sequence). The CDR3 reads CASSLGAGLDSTDTQYF. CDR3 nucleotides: TGTGCCAGCAGTTTAGGAGCAGGGTTAGATAGCACAGATACGCAGTATTTT.

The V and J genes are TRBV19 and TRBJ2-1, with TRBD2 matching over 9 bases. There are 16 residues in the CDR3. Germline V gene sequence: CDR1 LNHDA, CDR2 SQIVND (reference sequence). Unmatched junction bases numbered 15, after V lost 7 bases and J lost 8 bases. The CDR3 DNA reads TGTGCCAGTAAAGGGGGGGCGGGAGGGCCTTCCCATGAGCAGTTCTTC. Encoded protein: CASKGGAGGPSHEQFF.

The CDR3 region has the DNA TGTGCCAGCAGCTTCGACGGGGTGAGAGAGACCCAGTACTTC. It specifies CASSFDGVRETQYF. V is TRBV7-2 and J is TRBJ2-5; weak D call: TRBD2 (5 bases). The CDR3 length is 14 residues. From germline, CDR1 is SGHTA and CDR2 FQGNSA. V was pared by 3 bases and J by 4 bases, with 12 bases between.

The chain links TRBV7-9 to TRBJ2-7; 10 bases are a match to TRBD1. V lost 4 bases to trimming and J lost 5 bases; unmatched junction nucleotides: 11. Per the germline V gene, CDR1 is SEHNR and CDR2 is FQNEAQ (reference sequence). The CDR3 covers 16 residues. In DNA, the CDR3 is TGTGCCAGCAGCTCGATACCCGGACAGGGGGGAAACGAGCAGTACTTC. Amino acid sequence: CASSSIPGQGGNEQYF.

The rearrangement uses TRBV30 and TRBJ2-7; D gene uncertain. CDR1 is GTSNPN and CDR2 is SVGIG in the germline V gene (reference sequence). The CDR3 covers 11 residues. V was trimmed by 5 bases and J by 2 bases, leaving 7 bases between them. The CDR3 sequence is CAWLETYEQYF. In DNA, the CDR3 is TGTGCCTGGCTTGAGACCTACGAGCAGTACTTC.

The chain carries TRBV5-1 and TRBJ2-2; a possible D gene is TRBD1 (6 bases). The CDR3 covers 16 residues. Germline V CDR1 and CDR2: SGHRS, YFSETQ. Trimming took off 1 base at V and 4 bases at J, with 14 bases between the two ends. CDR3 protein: CASSLRDITGTGELFF. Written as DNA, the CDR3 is TGCGCCAGCAGCTTGAGGGACATCACGGGCACCGGGGAGCTGTTTTTT.

The CDR3 loop reads CATLDRDNQPQHF. In nucleotides, the CDR3 is TGCGCCACCTTGGACAGGGACAATCAGCCCCAGCATTTT. This chain uses TRBV10-1 with TRBJ1-5; 8 bases agree with TRBD1. In germline, CDR1 is WNHNN, CDR2 SYGVQD (reference sequence). V gave up 10 bases and J gave up 3 bases; unmatched junction bases: 5. The CDR3 runs 13 residues.

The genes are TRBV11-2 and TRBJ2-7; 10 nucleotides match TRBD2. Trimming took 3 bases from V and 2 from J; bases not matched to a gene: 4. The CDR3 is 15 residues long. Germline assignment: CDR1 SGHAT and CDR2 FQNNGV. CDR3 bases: TGTGCCAGCAGCTTCGAAGCGGGAGGGACCTACGAGCAGTACTTC. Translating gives CASSFEAGGTYEQYF.

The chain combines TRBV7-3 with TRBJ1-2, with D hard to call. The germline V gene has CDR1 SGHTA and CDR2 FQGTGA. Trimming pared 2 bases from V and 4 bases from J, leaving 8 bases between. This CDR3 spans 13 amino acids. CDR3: CASSLSPSYGYTF. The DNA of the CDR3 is TGTGCCAGCAGCTTATCGCCCAGCTATGGCTACACCTTC.

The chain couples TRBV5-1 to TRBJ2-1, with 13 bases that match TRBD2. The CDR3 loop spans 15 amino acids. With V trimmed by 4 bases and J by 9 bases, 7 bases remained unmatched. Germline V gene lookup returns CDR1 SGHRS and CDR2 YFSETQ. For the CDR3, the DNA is TGCGCCAGCAGCATCTCGACTAGCGGGAGGAGTGAGCAGTTCTTC. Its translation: CASSISTSGRSEQFF.